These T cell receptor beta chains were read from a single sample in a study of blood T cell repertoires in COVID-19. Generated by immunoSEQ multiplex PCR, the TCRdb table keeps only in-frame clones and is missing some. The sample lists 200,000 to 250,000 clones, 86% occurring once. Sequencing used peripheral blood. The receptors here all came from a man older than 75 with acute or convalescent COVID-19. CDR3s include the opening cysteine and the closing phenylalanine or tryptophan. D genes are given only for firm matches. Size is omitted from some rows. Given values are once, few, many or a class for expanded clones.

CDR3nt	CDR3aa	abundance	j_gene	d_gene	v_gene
TGTGCCAGCAGCCCGAGTCTCCAAGAGACCCAGTACTTC	CASSPSLQETQYF	-	TRBJ2-5	-	TRBV9
TGTGCCAGCAGCGTCGACCAGGTACACGAGCAGTACTTC	CASSVDQVHEQYF	-	TRBJ2-7	-	TRBV7-9
TGTGCCAGCCAACCCGCTATCCTCAACTACGAGCAGTACTTC	CASQPAILNYEQYF	-	TRBJ2-7	-	TRBV2
TGTGCCGTGCTGCCCGGGGTGGGTGAAAAACTGTTTTTT	CAVLPGVGEKLFF	-	TRBJ1-4	-	TRBV12-3/TRBV12-4
TGTGCCAGCAGCCTCGGGACAGGGCGCTACAATGAGCAGTTCTTC	CASSLGTGRYNEQFF	-	TRBJ2-1	TRBD1	TRBV3-1/TRBV3-2
TGCAGTGCTAGCCCCGGGACTGGAGCTTTCTTT	CSASPGTGAFF	-	TRBJ1-1	-	TRBV20-1
TGTGCCAGCAGCTTAGGACAGGGGAGGGCGAACACTGAAGCTTTCTTT	CASSLGQGRANTEAFF	-	TRBJ1-1	TRBD1	TRBV7-8
TGTGCCAGCAGCTTGGACCTGGGGCGGAACACCGGGGAGCTGTTTTTT	CASSLDLGRNTGELFF	once	TRBJ2-2	-	TRBV5-4
TGCGCCAGCAGCTTGGCCGGGACTAGCGGGACGAGTGGGCACTTC	CASSLAGTSGTSGHF	-	TRBJ2-7	TRBD2	TRBV5-1
TGTGCCAGCAGCCCCCCCGGGACAGGGGGCTACACTGAAGCTTTCTTT	CASSPPGTGGYTEAFF	-	TRBJ1-1	TRBD1	TRBV7-9